This entry lists 28 T cell receptor beta chains sequenced from one sample in a study of blood T cell repertoires in COVID-19. Some clones are missing from TCRdb's copy, which holds only in-frame ones; the method was immunoSEQ multiplex PCR. The sample has 280,000 or so clones; around 89% are singletons. Sample: peripheral blood. The origin of the receptors is a woman aged 25-40 years who had recovered from COVID-19.

The rearrangement links TRBV12-5 to TRBJ1-1; 9 bases agree with TRBD1. After removal of 1 base from V and 4 bases from J, the junction contained 1 base not matched to a gene. In germline, CDR1 is LGHNT, CDR2 FRNRAP. The CDR3 has 14 residues. The CDR3 is CASGLGQGGTEAFF. The DNA of the CDR3 is TGTGCTAGTGGTTTGGGACAGGGGGGCACTGAAGCTTTCTTT.

The DNA for the CDR3 is TGTGCCAGCAGTTTTCCGACAGACTCGAGAGGCTACACCTTC. It yields the protein CASSFPTDSRGYTF. The chain carries TRBV28 and TRBJ1-2; possible D gene TRBD1, 5 bases. Trimming shortened V by 3 bases and J by 8 bases, and 16 bases separated the two germline ends. Germline CDR1 and CDR2: MDHEN and SYDVKM. This CDR3 is 14 amino acids long.

V usage is TRBV7-2 and J usage is TRBJ1-1; 8 bases fit TRBD1. Germline V gene lookup returns CDR1 SGHTA and CDR2 FQGNSA. The CDR3 contains 13 residues. The junction had 5 bases not matched to a gene; V was cut back by 5 bases and J by 6 bases. The DNA of the CDR3 is TGTGCCAGCAGCCTCAGGGGGCCTTCTGAAGCTTTCTTT. As protein: CASSLRGPSEAFF.

This clone occurred once. The V gene is TRBV28, the J gene TRBJ1-2; D gene ambiguous. The CDR3 covers 12 residues. V lost 3 bases and J lost 3, with 5 bases in between. Germline V gene data show CDR1 as MDHEN and CDR2 as SYDVKM. The DNA of the CDR3 is TGTGCCAGCAGTTTGCGCCACTATGGCTACACCTTC. It translates to CASSLRHYGYTF.

The J gene is TRBJ2-2, the V gene TRBV7-6; D is unresolved. The CDR3 covers 13 residues. V gave up 0 bases and J gave up 13 bases, with 12 bases separating them. Germline lookup yields CDR1 SGHVS and CDR2 FNYEAQ. CDR3 DNA sequence: TGTGCCAGCAGCTTAGCGTCCTACTCGGGGCTGTTTTTT. Amino acid sequence: CASSLASYSGLFF.

The V call is TRBV18, the J call TRBJ1-1, with D perhaps matching TRBD1 (6 bases). Germline values: CDR1 KGHSH, CDR2 LQKENI. Deletions cut 3 bases from V and 2 bases from J, with 13 bases between. CDR3 length equals 15 residues. The CDR3 DNA sequence: TGTGCCAGCTCACCTATGACAGGCTCCAACACTGAAGCTTTCTTT. This encodes CASSPMTGSNTEAFF. Together with reference TRBV18 and TRBJ1-1, the CDR3 gives the full variable domain: NAGVMQNPRHLVRRRGQEARLRCSPMKGHSHVYWYRQLPEEGLKFMVYLQKENIIDESGMPKERFSAEFPKEGPSILRIQQVVRGDSAAYFCASSPMTGSNTEAFFGQGTRLTVV.

The chain employs TRBV3-1 (or the pseudogene TRBV3-2) and TRBJ2-2, with 7 bases identical to TRBD1. The V segment lost 5 bases and the J segment 2 bases; nucleotides outside the gene matches: 5. This CDR3 is built from 15 residues. Germline CDR1 reads LGHDT; CDR2 reads YNNKEL (reference sequence). CDR3 nucleotides: TGTGCCAGCAGCGCCCGGGACAGAAACACCGGGGAGCTGTTTTTT. This encodes CASSARDRNTGELFF.

The table lists this clone with a count of one. The chain combines TRBV5-4 with TRBJ1-6; possible D gene TRBD1, 6 bases. The germline V and J ends were trimmed by 4 bases and 6 bases, with 17 bases remaining between them. This CDR3 has 16 amino acids. Germline-derived CDR1 and CDR2 are SGHNT and YYREEE (reference sequence). The CDR3 sequence: CASSRQWDTTNSPLHF. The CDR3 DNA reads as TGTGCCAGCAGCCGACAATGGGACACTACTAATTCACCCCTCCACTTT.

This rearrangement joins TRBV9 to TRBJ1-1; possibly TRBD1 for D (5 bases). Germline CDR1 SGDLS, CDR2 YYNGEE. The CDR3 covers 14 residues. Trimming pared 3 bases from V and 5 bases from J, leaving 14 bases between. Written as DNA, the CDR3 is TGTGCCAGCAGCGGATCAGGGTTAGGGACTGAAGCTTTCTTT. As protein: CASSGSGLGTEAFF.

CDR3 sequence reads: CASSQQIAGGYTDTQYF. The CDR3 nucleotides are TGCGCCAGCAGCCAACAAATAGCGGGGGGCTACACAGATACGCAGTATTTT. The chain combines TRBV4-1 with TRBJ2-3; 10 bases are shared with TRBD2. J lost 2 bases, V lost 2 bases, and 7 bases had no gene match. CDR1 and CDR2 from the germline V gene are MGHRA and YSYEKL. The CDR3 sequence is 17 residues long.

The J gene is TRBJ2-1, the V gene TRBV6-6, with 13 positions matching TRBD2. Germline V lookup: CDR1 MNHNY, CDR2 SVGAGI (reference sequence). The V segment lost 5 bases and the J segment 2 bases; nucleotides outside the gene matches: 0. The CDR3 sequence is 15 residues long. The CDR3 region has the DNA TGTGCCAGCAGTGGACTAGCGGGGGCCTACAATGAGCAGTTCTTC. Encoded protein: CASSGLAGAYNEQFF.

The chain carries TRBV24-1 and TRBJ2-1, with D uncertain. With 3 bases removed from V and 0 bases from J, the gap between germline ends came to 8 bases. Germline V gene data show CDR1 as KGHDR and CDR2 as SFDVKD. The CDR3 is 15 amino acids. The CDR3 DNA reads as TGTGCCACCAGTGATAGAACTGGCTCCTACAATGAGCAGTTCTTC. It yields the protein CATSDRTGSYNEQFF.

This chain connects TRBV28 to TRBJ2-5; 9 positions match TRBD1. The CDR3 consists of 16 residues. Per germline, CDR1 MDHEN and CDR2 SYDVKM. V shed 6 bases, J shed 4 bases, and the junction held 12 bases outside the gene matches. In DNA, the CDR3 is TGTGCCAGCAGCCAGGGGGGGACAGGGCCTCCAGAGACCCAGTACTTC. Its protein is CASSQGGTGPPETQYF.

CDR3 loop: CASSQGLAGGYEQYF. CDR3 nucleotide sequence: TGCGCCAGCAGCCAAGGACTAGCGGGGGGCTACGAGCAGTACTTC. The chain combines TRBV4-3 with TRBJ2-7, with 13 nucleotides matching TRBD2. From germline, CDR1 is LGHNA and CDR2 YSLEER. The V segment lost 1 base and the J segment 3 bases; nucleotides outside the gene matches: 0. CDR3 length equals 15 residues.

The CDR3 DNA reads as TGCAGCGTTGCTGGTGGTTTCGGCAATGAGCAGTTCTTC. It specifies CSVAGGFGNEQFF. This rearrangement joins TRBV29-1 to TRBJ2-1; D unclear. This CDR3 has 13 amino acids. The germline gives CDR1 SQVTM, CDR2 ANQGSEA. Trimming shortened V by 4 bases and J by 6 bases, and 13 bases separated the two germline ends.

The chain employs TRBV28 and TRBJ2-1, with no clear D. The CDR3 contains 15 residues. Germline-derived CDR1 and CDR2 are MDHEN and SYDVKM. Deletions cut 5 bases from V and 0 bases from J, with 11 bases between. CDR3 protein: CASSPSVSSYNEQFF. The CDR3 nucleotides are TGTGCCAGCAGTCCTTCGGTGAGCTCCTACAATGAGCAGTTCTTC.

The chain has TRBV7-2 and TRBJ1-2; no definite D call. The CDR3 totals 13 residues. The V gene's germline CDR1 is SGHTA and CDR2 FQGNSA. Trimming cost V 1 base and J 5 bases, with 8 bases left between them. CDR3 DNA sequence: TGTGCCAGCAGCTTAGTCACAGCTTATGGCTACACCTTC. Translating gives CASSLVTAYGYTF.

The chain couples TRBV7-2 to TRBJ2-7; 8 bases fit TRBD2. Germline trimming cut 10 bases from V and 0 bases from J; bases unmatched to any gene: 11. This CDR3 has 15 amino acids. Germline CDR1 SGHTA, CDR2 FQGNSA. For the CDR3, the DNA is TGTGCCATTACGAGCAGCGGGGGCAGCTCCTACGAGCAGTACTTC. The encoded protein is CAITSSGGSSYEQYF.

This chain uses TRBV9 with TRBJ2-7, with a tentative D call TRBD2 (7 bases). V gave up 4 bases and J gave up 7 bases, with 18 bases separating them. The CDR3 consists of 14 residues. CDR1 and CDR2 from the germline V gene are SGDLS and YYNGEE. CDR3 DNA: TGTGCCAGCAGCCCTAGTGGGGGGGCACGAGAGCAGTACTTC. Its protein is CASSPSGGAREQYF.

The V call is TRBV28, the J call TRBJ2-5, with D maybe TRBD2 (5 bases). The CDR3 length is 17 residues. Germline CDR1 MDHEN, CDR2 SYDVKM. V shed 2 bases and J shed 5 bases, with 21 bases lying between them. The CDR3 here is CASSLGSSDPGSETQYF. The CDR3 nucleotides read TGTGCCAGCAGTTTAGGGAGTAGCGATCCGGGATCGGAGACCCAGTACTTC.

Of note for this clone: The same CDR3 also results from other DNA sequences found in this sample. DNA for the CDR3: TGTGCCAGTAGTATAGGAGGGGAAAAACTGTTTTTT. As protein: CASSIGGEKLFF. The chain links TRBV19 to TRBJ1-4; D remains unclear. V gave up 1 base and J gave up 8 bases, with 5 bases separating them. The CDR3 runs to 12 residues. Germline V CDR1 and CDR2: LNHDA, SQIVND (reference sequence).

Points on this clone: The sample carries other DNA sequences with the same CDR3. The chain recombines TRBV28 with TRBJ1-1; 8 bases fit TRBD1. CDR1 and CDR2 (germline): MDHEN, SYDVKM. V was pared by 3 bases and J by 5 bases, with 5 bases of the junction left unmatched. The CDR3 is 14 amino acids. CDR3 amino acids: CASSFSGGGTEAFF. The CDR3 DNA sequence: TGTGCCAGCAGTTTTTCAGGGGGCGGAACTGAAGCTTTCTTT.

The chain carries TRBV18 and TRBJ1-1; no clear D. The CDR3 runs 11 residues. Germline CDR1 is KGHSH and CDR2 is LQKENI. The V end lost 1 base, the J end lost 10 bases, and 7 bases lay between the germline ends. The chain's CDR3 is CASSPLGGAFF. The CDR3 DNA is TGTGCCAGCTCACCACTGGGAGGAGCTTTCTTT. The complete variable domain, with remaining parts taken from reference TRBV18 and TRBJ1-1, reads NAGVMQNPRHLVRRRGQEARLRCSPMKGHSHVYWYRQLPEEGLKFMVYLQKENIIDESGMPKERFSAEFPKEGPSILRIQQVVRGDSAAYFCASSPLGGAFFGQGTRLTVV.

J is TRBJ1-2 and V is TRBV6-2 or TRBV6-3; 10 bases align to TRBD1. Unmatched junction bases numbered 3, after V lost 5 bases and J lost 3 bases. Germline V gives CDR1 MNHEY, CDR2 SVGEGT. The CDR3 is 14 residues long. The CDR3 is CASSTGTGDYGYTF. The CDR3 DNA follows: TGTGCCAGCAGTACGGGGACAGGGGACTATGGCTACACCTTC.

This clone was detected only once. The gene calls are TRBV6-5 and TRBJ1-2; D remains unclear. Trimming pared 5 bases from V and 7 bases from J, leaving 14 bases between. This CDR3 comprises 13 residues. Germline CDR1 is MNHEY and CDR2 is SVGAGI. The CDR3 nucleotides read TGTGCCAGCAGTCCCCGCGGAGAACCTGGCTACACCTTC. Translated: CASSPRGEPGYTF.

The V call is TRBV19, the J call TRBJ1-4; 8 nucleotides line up with TRBD1. With V trimmed by 5 bases and J by 6 bases, 5 bases remained unmatched. The germline gives CDR1 LNHDA, CDR2 SQIVND (reference sequence). The CDR3 contains 14 residues. This CDR3 is CASSWGTGDEKLFF. CDR3 DNA sequence: TGTGCCAGTAGTTGGGGGACAGGAGATGAAAAACTGTTTTTT. Supplemented by reference TRBV19 and TRBJ1-4, the full variable domain reads DGGITQSPKYLFRKEGQNVTLSCEQNLNHDAMYWYRQDPGQGLRLIYYSQIVNDFQKGDIAEGYSVSREKKESFPLTVTSAQKNPTAFYLCASSWGTGDEKLFFGSGTQLSVL.

V gene TRBV3-1 (or the pseudogene TRBV3-2) combines with J gene TRBJ2-4; a possible D gene is TRBD1 (6 bases). Germline CDR1 is LGHDT and CDR2 is YNNKEL (reference sequence). The length of the CDR3 is 15 residues. The V end lost 1 base, the J end lost 9 bases, and 16 bases lay between the germline ends. CDR3: CASSQGFLGGGIQYF. The DNA for the CDR3 is TGTGCCAGCAGCCAAGGATTTTTAGGGGGTGGCATTCAGTACTTC.

The chain combines TRBV5-8 with TRBJ2-7; TRBD1 aligns across 8 bases. This CDR3 is built from 14 residues. Germline CDR1 and CDR2: SGHTS and YDEGEE. Trimming took 3 bases from V and 3 from J; bases not matched to a gene: 5. CDR3 loop: CASSSGTGDYEQYF. In DNA form, the CDR3 reads TGTGCCAGCAGCTCCGGGACAGGAGACTACGAGCAGTACTTC.